This T cell receptor (beta chain) was profiled in a study of early T cells in non-severe SARS-CoV-2 infection. Across the whole study: Sequencing was performed on bulk RNA from unsorted whole blood, leaving chains unpaired. Study-wide findings and caveats: Anti-spike CD8 responses were favored in VDJdb matching, and private and CD4 specificities were missed.

This clonotype was observed many times. What it recognizes is unknown. Molecules of cDNA were individually given unique molecular identifiers that were attached to them. MiXCR was run by TCRdb on the 5' RACE reads, yielding one entry per CDR3 protein. The table includes tens of thousands of distinct CDR3 sequences, about 10% detected once. With 6 bases clipped from V and 7 bases from J, the junction kept 6 bases outside the gene matches. The CDR3 totals 14 residues. Germline V gives CDR1 SNHLY, CDR2 FYNNEI. The sequencing sample was made of whole blood. The receptor's source is an adult who was a healthcare worker with PCR-confirmed SARS-CoV-2 infection or an uninfected control (not recorded which). The rearrangement links TRBV2 to TRBJ1-5, with 10 bases fitting TRBD1. The CDR3: CASSGTGAGQPQHF. The CDR3 nucleotides read TGTGCCAGCAGCGGGACAGGGGCAGGGCAGCCCCAGCATTTT.